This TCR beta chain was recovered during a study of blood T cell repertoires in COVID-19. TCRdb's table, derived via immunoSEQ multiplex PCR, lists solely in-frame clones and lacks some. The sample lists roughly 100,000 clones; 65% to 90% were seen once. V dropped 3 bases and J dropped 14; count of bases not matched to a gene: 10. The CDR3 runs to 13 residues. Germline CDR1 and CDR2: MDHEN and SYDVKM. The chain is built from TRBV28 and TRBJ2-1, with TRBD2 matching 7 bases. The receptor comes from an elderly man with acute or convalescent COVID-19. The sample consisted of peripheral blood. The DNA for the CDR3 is TGTGCCAGCAGTTTCCCGAGGACTAGATACAAGTTCTTC. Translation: CASSFPRTRYKFF.